This TCR beta chain came from a study of blood T cell repertoires in COVID-19. Participants were aged 18 to 89 years from approximately 25 US areas. Cohort allocation depended upon clinical history that participants reported. Donors in Cohort 3 counted as recovered after two negative PCRs, clearance, or symptom resolution. Clones were sequenced by immunoSEQ multiplex PCR, and TCRdb holds only the in-frame ones, with some missing. The table shows more than 250,000 clones, with roughly 86% occurring only once. Germline assignment: CDR1 LNHDA and CDR2 SQIVND (reference sequence). There are 14 residues in the CDR3. Trimming removed 6 bases from V and 2 bases from J, with 14 bases in between.

Source material: PBMCs or T cells enriched from blood (not recorded which). The TCR was taken from a woman younger than 30 who had recovered from COVID-19. The chain links TRBV19 to TRBJ2-7, with D perhaps matching TRBD1 (6 bases). This CDR3 is CASSTQGFAYEQYF. The CDR3 DNA sequence: TGTGCCAGTAGCACCCAGGGGTTTGCCTACGAGCAGTACTTC.